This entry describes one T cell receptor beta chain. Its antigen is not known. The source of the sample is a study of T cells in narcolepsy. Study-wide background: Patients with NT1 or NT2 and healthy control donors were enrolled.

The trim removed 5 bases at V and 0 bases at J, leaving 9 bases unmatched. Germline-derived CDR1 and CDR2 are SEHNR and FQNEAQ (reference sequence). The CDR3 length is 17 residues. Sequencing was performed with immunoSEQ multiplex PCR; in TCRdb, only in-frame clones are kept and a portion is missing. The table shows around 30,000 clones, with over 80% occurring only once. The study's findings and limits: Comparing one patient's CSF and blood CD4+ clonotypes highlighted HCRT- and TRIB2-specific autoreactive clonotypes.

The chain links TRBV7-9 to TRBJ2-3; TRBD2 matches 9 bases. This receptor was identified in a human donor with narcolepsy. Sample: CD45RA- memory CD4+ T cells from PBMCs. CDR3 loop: CASSIWTSALSTDTQYF. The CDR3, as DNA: TGTGCCAGCAGCATCTGGACTAGCGCCTTGAGCACAGATACGCAGTATTTT. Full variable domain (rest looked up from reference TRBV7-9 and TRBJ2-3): DTGVSQNPRHKITKRGQNVTFRCDPISEHNRLYWYRQTLGQGPEFLTYFQNEAQLEKSRLLSDRFSAERPKGSFSTLEIQRTEQGDSAMYLCASSIWTSALSTDTQYFGPGTRLTVL.